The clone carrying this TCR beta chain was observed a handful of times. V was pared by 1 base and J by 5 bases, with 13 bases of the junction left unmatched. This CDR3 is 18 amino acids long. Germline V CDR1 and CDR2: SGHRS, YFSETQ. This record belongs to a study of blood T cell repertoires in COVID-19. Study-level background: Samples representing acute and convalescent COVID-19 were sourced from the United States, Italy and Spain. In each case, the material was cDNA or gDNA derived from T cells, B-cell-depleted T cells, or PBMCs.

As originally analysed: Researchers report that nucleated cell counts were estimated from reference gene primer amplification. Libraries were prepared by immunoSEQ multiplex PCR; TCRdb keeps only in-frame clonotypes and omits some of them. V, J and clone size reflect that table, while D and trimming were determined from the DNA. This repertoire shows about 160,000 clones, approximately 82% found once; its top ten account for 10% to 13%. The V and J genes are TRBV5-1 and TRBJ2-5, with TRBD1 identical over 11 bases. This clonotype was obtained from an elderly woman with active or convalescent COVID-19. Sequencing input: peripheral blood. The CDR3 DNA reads TGCGCCAGCAGCTTGAACCCCCCCGGACAGGGGGCGGGGGAGACCCAGTACTTC. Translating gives CASSLNPPGQGAGETQYF.